This T cell receptor beta chain was profiled in a study of blood T cells in healthy people across ages. Study outcomes and limitations: Any changes in expanded clonotypes were possibly confounded, as donor CMV status remained unknown.

The authors ran a second PCR of about 6 to 11 cycles using a sample-barcoded 5' primer and a J-beta primer mix. A template-switch adaptor with 12 random nucleotides tagged each cDNA molecule. Every sample returned 2.5 million or more CDR3-containing paired-end reads. TCRdb called the 5' RACE reads again in MiXCR, with one record for every CDR3 protein. Of 350,000 to 450,000 distinct CDR3 sequences listed, 50% to 60% were seen once; the top ten hold under 65%. In the case of this clonotype: The antigen is undetermined.

Source material: blood. The clonotype was recovered from a man aged 55 to 70 in good health.

CDR3 DNA: TGTGCCAGCAGTCAACTAGGAGGCCTCTACGAGCAGTACTTC. It translates to CASSQLGGLYEQYF. The V call is TRBV6-1, the J call TRBJ2-7, with D perhaps matching TRBD2 (5 bases). CDR3 size: 14 residues. The ends were cut back, 5 bases at V and 3 bases at J, with 14 bases in the middle. The germline gives CDR1 MNHNS, CDR2 SASEGT.